This is a list of T cell receptor beta chains from one sample in a study of blood T cell repertoires in COVID-19. Sequencing used immunoSEQ multiplex PCR; TCRdb keeps in-frame clones, though not all of them. The data show some 180,000 clones, with around 80% seen just once and roughly 6.7% held by the top ten. Sequences were obtained from peripheral blood. The receptors shown here come from a man between 60 and 75 years old with acute or convalescent COVID-19. Each CDR3 is given with its conserved first and last residue. D genes are given only for firm matches. A clone size is listed for some rows: how often the clone was seen (once, few, many), or a class if it is expanded.

CDR3 protein: CASSLVQGGTGELFF
CDR3 DNA: TGCGCCAGCAGCCTGGTACAGGGGGGAACCGGGGAGCTGTTTTTT
V gene: TRBV5-1
D gene: TRBD1
J gene: TRBJ2-2
clone size: .

CDR3 protein: CASTTVTYGYTF
CDR3 DNA: TGTGCCAGTACTACGGTTACCTATGGCTACACCTTC
V gene: TRBV19
D gene: .
J gene: TRBJ1-2
clone size: .

CDR3 protein: CASSDSYEQYF
CDR3 DNA: TGTGCCAGCAGTGATAGCTACGAGCAGTACTTC
V gene: TRBV6-1
D gene: .
J gene: TRBJ2-7
clone size: .

CDR3 protein: CASKVAENYGYTF
CDR3 DNA: TGTGCCAGCAAGGTTGCGGAAAACTATGGCTACACCTTC
V gene: TRBV6-5
D gene: .
J gene: TRBJ1-2
clone size: .

CDR3 protein: CASSQDLAYSTNEKLFF
CDR3 DNA: TGTGCCAGCAGCCAAGATTTAGCGTATTCAACTAATGAAAAACTGTTTTTT
V gene: TRBV4-2
D gene: .
J gene: TRBJ1-4
clone size: .

CDR3 protein: CASSVASGGGYTF
CDR3 DNA: TGTGCCAGCAGCGTTGCGTCAGGGGGTGGCTACACCTTC
V gene: TRBV9
D gene: TRBD1
J gene: TRBJ1-2
clone size: .

CDR3 protein: CASSFRNSGHEQYF
CDR3 DNA: TGTGCCAGCAGCTTCAGGAATAGCGGGCACGAGCAGTACTTC
V gene: TRBV11-2
D gene: TRBD2
J gene: TRBJ2-7
clone size: .

CDR3 protein: CAIQTGTLLNEQFF
CDR3 DNA: TGTGCCATCCAAACCGGGACTCTCTTAAATGAGCAGTTCTTC
V gene: TRBV10-3
D gene: .
J gene: TRBJ2-1
clone size: few

CDR3 protein: CASSADRYYSEAFF
CDR3 DNA: TGTGCCAGCAGTGCGGACAGGTACTATTCTGAAGCTTTCTTT
V gene: TRBV25-1
D gene: TRBD1
J gene: TRBJ1-1
clone size: .

CDR3 protein: CASSLDRGNEKLFF
CDR3 DNA: TGTGCCAGCAGCCTCGACAGGGGCAATGAAAAACTGTTTTTT
V gene: TRBV7-2
D gene: TRBD1
J gene: TRBJ1-4
clone size: .

CDR3 protein: CASSVTGGRNTEAFF
CDR3 DNA: TGTGCCAGCAGCGTAACAGGGGGCCGGAACACTGAAGCTTTCTTT
V gene: TRBV7-3
D gene: TRBD1
J gene: TRBJ1-1
clone size: .

CDR3 protein: CASSQEGSAQGSSGEKLFF
CDR3 DNA: TGTGCCAGCAGCCAAGAAGGTTCGGCACAGGGAAGTTCCGGTGAAAAACTGTTTTTT
V gene: TRBV4-2
D gene: .
J gene: TRBJ1-4
clone size: .

CDR3 protein: CASSDPRQGDDEQYF
CDR3 DNA: TGTGCCAGCAGTGACCCCCGACAGGGGGACGACGAGCAGTACTTC
V gene: TRBV6-1
D gene: TRBD1
J gene: TRBJ2-7
clone size: .

CDR3 protein: CASRDSGNTIYF
CDR3 DNA: TGTGCCAGCCGGGACTCGGGAAACACCATATATTTT
V gene: TRBV2
D gene: .
J gene: TRBJ1-3
clone size: .

CDR3 protein: CATSPGQTNYGYTF
CDR3 DNA: TGTGCCACCAGCCCGGGACAGACGAACTATGGCTACACCTTC
V gene: TRBV15
D gene: TRBD1
J gene: TRBJ1-2
clone size: .

CDR3 protein: CASSPKDRAYGYTF
CDR3 DNA: TGTGCCAGCAGCCCAAAGGACAGGGCCTATGGCTACACCTTC
V gene: TRBV6-5
D gene: TRBD1
J gene: TRBJ1-2
clone size: few

CDR3 protein: CASSLDKNYGYTF
CDR3 DNA: TGCGCCAGCAGCTTGGACAAGAACTATGGCTACACCTTC
V gene: TRBV5-1
D gene: .
J gene: TRBJ1-2
clone size: .

CDR3 protein: CASSPDRVDEQFF
CDR3 DNA: TGCGCCAGCAGCCCCGACAGGGTCGATGAGCAGTTCTTC
V gene: TRBV5-1
D gene: TRBD1
J gene: TRBJ2-1
clone size: .

CDR3 protein: CASSFLDRGQPESNYGYTF
CDR3 DNA: TGTGCCAGCAGCTTTTTGGATCGGGGACAGCCAGAATCTAACTATGGCTACACCTTC
V gene: TRBV12-1
D gene: .
J gene: TRBJ1-2
clone size: few

CDR3 protein: CASSQLGSVDTEAFF
CDR3 DNA: TGTGCCAGCAGCCAATTGGGGAGTGTTGACACTGAAGCTTTCTTT
V gene: TRBV3-1/TRBV3-2
D gene: .
J gene: TRBJ1-1
clone size: .

CDR3 protein: CASSWLAGEGLTYEQYF
CDR3 DNA: TGTGCCAGTAGTTGGCTAGCGGGAGAAGGGTTGACCTACGAGCAGTACTTC
V gene: TRBV19
D gene: TRBD2
J gene: TRBJ2-7
clone size: .

CDR3 protein: CASSLNTWSSYNEQFF
CDR3 DNA: TGTGCCAGCAGCCTAAATACATGGAGCTCCTACAATGAGCAGTTCTTC
V gene: TRBV7-3
D gene: .
J gene: TRBJ2-1
clone size: .

CDR3 protein: CASSQEEGGYPATEAFF
CDR3 DNA: TGCGCCAGCAGCCAAGAGGAGGGAGGGTACCCTGCCACTGAAGCTTTCTTT
V gene: TRBV4-3
D gene: .
J gene: TRBJ1-1
clone size: .

CDR3 protein: CASSLGRGGLYEQYF
CDR3 DNA: TGTGCCAGCAGCTTAGGGCGGGGGGGCCTCTACGAGCAGTACTTC
V gene: TRBV5-6
D gene: TRBD2
J gene: TRBJ2-7
clone size: .

CDR3 protein: CASSIIQGGTGANVLTF
CDR3 DNA: TGTGCCAGTAGTATAATCCAGGGAGGGACTGGGGCCAACGTCCTGACTTTC
V gene: TRBV19
D gene: TRBD2
J gene: TRBJ2-6
clone size: few

CDR3 protein: CASSHEQGDIYEQYF
CDR3 DNA: TGTGCCAGCAGCCACGAACAGGGGGACATCTACGAGCAGTACTTC
V gene: TRBV4-2
D gene: TRBD1
J gene: TRBJ2-7
clone size: once

CDR3 protein: CATHDSPWGHSNQPQHF
CDR3 DNA: TGTGCCACCCACGACTCCCCCTGGGGGCATAGCAATCAGCCCCAGCATTTT
V gene: TRBV19
D gene: .
J gene: TRBJ1-5
clone size: .

CDR3 protein: CASRTHGTGGEQYF
CDR3 DNA: TGTGCCAGCAGAACACACGGGACAGGGGGCGAGCAGTACTTC
V gene: TRBV6-5
D gene: TRBD1
J gene: TRBJ2-7
clone size: .

CDR3 protein: CASSLYAAGDYEQYF
CDR3 DNA: TGTGCCAGCAGCTTATATGCGGCGGGGGACTACGAGCAGTACTTC
V gene: TRBV11-1
D gene: TRBD2
J gene: TRBJ2-7
clone size: .

CDR3 protein: CASSSRFGVTEAFF
CDR3 DNA: TGTGCCAGCAGCTCACGGTTCGGAGTAACTGAAGCTTTCTTT
V gene: TRBV7-3
D gene: .
J gene: TRBJ1-1
clone size: .

CDR3 protein: CASSPPLARSAQQYF
CDR3 DNA: TGTGCCAGCAGTCCACCACTAGCTAGATCGGCCCAACAGTACTTC
V gene: TRBV28
D gene: .
J gene: TRBJ2-5
clone size: .

CDR3 protein: CASRGGRLAGTDTQYF
CDR3 DNA: TGTGCCAGCAGAGGGGGAAGGCTAGCGGGCACAGATACGCAGTATTTT
V gene: TRBV28
D gene: .
J gene: TRBJ2-3
clone size: .

CDR3 protein: CASSEKLPGYNEQFF
CDR3 DNA: TGTGCCAGCAGTGAAAAATTGCCGGGATACAATGAGCAGTTCTTC
V gene: TRBV2
D gene: .
J gene: TRBJ2-1
clone size: many